This T cell receptor (beta chain) comes out of a study of T cells in Graves' hyperthyroidism and ophthalmopathy. To note about this clonotype: Antigen: not known.

Notes on the study in general: It was a median about seven months before onset that the model predicted ophthalmopathy.

CDR1 is SNHLY and CDR2 is FYNNEI in the germline V gene. This CDR3 comprises 15 residues. Amplified regions were TCR beta CDR3 sequences from RNA transcripts. Using the HTBI primer set, a first-round RT-PCR was run on the TCR CDR3. TCRdb ran MiXCR on the multiplex PCR reads and lists one entry per CDR3 protein. The sample holds roughly 580,000 distinct CDR3 sequences; around 46% are singletons and the top ten take roughly 8.2%. The sequence was obtained from a young woman with Graves' hyperthyroidism. Sequencing used peripheral blood or thyroid tissue (not recorded which). V usage is TRBV2 and J usage is TRBJ2-5, with TRBD2 as a possible D gene (6 bases). The J call is uncertain, as TRBJ2-1 better fits the DNA end. CDR3 residues: CASSERSGGIGEQFF. The CDR3 DNA is TGTGCCAGCAGTGAACGTTCGGGCGGGATTGGTGAGCAGTTCTTC.